Below are 26 T cell receptor beta chains sequenced from a single sample in a study of CD8 T cells in ankylosing spondylitis. Points from the study as a whole: A TCR beta motif of about 8 highly homologous variants appeared characteristic of ankylosing spondylitis blood.

In TCRdb, the 5' RACE reads were re-called with MiXCR into one record per CDR3 protein. The sample lists roughly 440,000 distinct CDR3 sequences, under 20% occurring once. These TCRs are of unknown antigen specificity. Sequenced sample: blood, either unsorted or a sorted T cell fraction (not recorded which). The receptors were gathered from a male donor with ankylosing spondylitis.

This clonotype was seen at least ten times. The chain uses TRBV9 and TRBJ2-1; 10 nucleotides match TRBD1. With 0 bases clipped from V and 4 bases from J, the junction kept 4 bases outside the gene matches. The germline V gene encodes CDR1 SGDLS and CDR2 YYNGEE. The CDR3 is 16 amino acids. CDR3 residues: CASSVVGTGVYNEQFF. The DNA of the CDR3 is TGTGCCAGCAGCGTAGTGGGGACAGGGGTGTACAATGAGCAGTTCTTC.

This clonotype was detected only a few times. The chain employs TRBV11-2 and TRBJ2-1; TRBD1 matches 8 bases. The CDR3 totals 13 residues. The V and J ends lost 5 bases and 7 bases, in that order; junction bases with no gene match: 4. Germline CDR1 is SGHAT and CDR2 is FQNNGV. The chain's CDR3 is CASSPDRENEQFF. The DNA of the CDR3 is TGTGCCAGCAGCCCGGACAGGGAGAATGAGCAGTTCTTC. Complete variable domain (other parts from reference TRBV11-2 and TRBJ2-1): EAGVAQSPRYKIIEKRQSVAFWCNPISGHATLYWYQQILGQGPKLLIQFQNNGVVDDSQLPKDRFSAERLKGVDSTLKIQPAKLEDSAVYLCASSPDRENEQFFGPGTRLTVL.

The table lists this clonotype with a few counts. The chain combines TRBV7-8 with TRBJ2-1; either TRBD1 or TRBD2 may supply D (5 bases each). V was clipped by 7 bases and J by 0 bases, with 16 bases between them. Germline assignment: CDR1 SGHVS and CDR2 FQNEAQ. CDR3 length equals 16 residues. This CDR3 is CASTPGTWSSYNEQFF. The CDR3 bases are TGTGCCAGCACCCCGGGGACGTGGAGCTCCTACAATGAGCAGTTCTTC.

This clonotype was observed a few times. CDR3 protein: CASSHPTGGFSGNTIYF. CDR3 nucleotide sequence: TGTGCCAGCAGCCACCCTACGGGGGGATTCTCTGGAAACACCATATATTTT. The chain links TRBV3-1 to TRBJ1-3, with a tentative D call TRBD1 (5 bases). This CDR3 comprises 17 residues. Per the germline V gene, CDR1 is LGHDT and CDR2 is YNNKEL (reference sequence). V was clipped by 3 bases and J by 0 bases, with 15 bases between them.

A few counts support this clonotype. The gene calls are TRBV12-3 or TRBV12-4 and TRBJ1-2; maybe TRBD1 (5 bases). Trimming left V 5 bases short and J 8 bases short, with 15 bases between. The CDR3 consists of 13 residues. The chain's CDR3 is CASSPQAGGGYTF. The CDR3 DNA reads TGTGCCAGCAGTCCACAGGCCGGTGGCGGCTACACCTTC.

This clonotype occurred many times. The chain has TRBV12-3 or TRBV12-4 and TRBJ1-1, with unresolved D. Between the trimmed V and J ends, which lost 6 bases and 2 bases, there was a span of 10 bases. The CDR3 extends over 13 amino acids. CDR3 nucleotides: TGTGCCAGCAGCCCCCAATCCAACACTGAAGCTTTCTTT. This encodes CASSPQSNTEAFF.

This clonotype was found many times. This rearrangement joins TRBV11-3 to TRBJ2-1; tentatively, D is TRBD2 (5 bases). The germline V and J ends were trimmed by 4 bases and 0 bases, with 13 bases remaining between them. The CDR3 has 16 amino acids. Germline CDR1 and CDR2: SGHNT and YENEEA. In nucleotides, the CDR3 is TGTGCCAGCAGCTCAGACTATTTTAGCTCCTACAATGAGCAGTTCTTC. It specifies CASSSDYFSSYNEQFF. Drawing the rest from reference TRBV11-3 and TRBJ2-1, the complete variable domain is EAGVVQSPRYKIIEKKQPVAFWCNPISGHNTLYWYLQNLGQGPELLIRYENEEAVDDSQLPKDRFSAERLKGVDSTLKIQPAELGDSAVYLCASSSDYFSSYNEQFFGPGTRLTVL.

The genes are TRBV24-1 and TRBJ2-2; D call uncertain. The CDR3 has 13 amino acids. CDR1 is KGHDR and CDR2 is SFDVKD in the germline V gene. Trimming took off 3 bases at V and 5 bases at J, with 6 bases between the two ends. The CDR3 loop reads CATSDHPTGELFF. The CDR3 DNA reads as TGTGCCACCAGTGATCACCCAACCGGGGAGCTGTTTTTT.

This chain joins TRBV12-3 or TRBV12-4 and TRBJ2-3; the match to TRBD2 covers 9 bases. The CDR3 consists of 14 residues. With 7 bases clipped from V and 8 bases from J, the junction kept 10 bases outside the gene matches. CDR3 amino acids: CASNLAGERGTQYF. Here the CDR3 DNA reads TGTGCCAGCAACTTAGCGGGGGAGAGAGGTACGCAGTATTTT.

Here the CDR3 DNA reads TGCGCCAGCAGCCCCGGGACAGAGCCTACCTATGGCTACACCTTC. Its protein product is CASSPGTEPTYGYTF. V and J are TRBV5-1 and TRBJ1-2, with 7 nucleotides matching TRBD1. The CDR3 sequence is 15 residues long. Trimming at V came to 4 bases and at J to 4 bases, leaving 10 bases not matched to a gene. Germline V lookup: CDR1 SGHRS, CDR2 YFSETQ. The complete variable domain, with remaining parts taken from reference TRBV5-1 and TRBJ1-2, reads KAGVTQTPRYLIKTRGQQVTLSCSPISGHRSVSWYQQTPGQGLQFLFEYFSETQRNKGNFPGRFSGRQFSNSRSEMNVSTLELGDSALYLCASSPGTEPTYGYTFGSGTRLTVV.

This clonotype was counted a few times. This chain links TRBV7-8 with TRBJ2-3, with TRBD2 matching 8 bases. CDR1 is SGHVS and CDR2 is FQNEAQ in the germline V gene. The V segment lost 5 bases and the J segment 3 bases; nucleotides outside the gene matches: 16. CDR3 length: 18 amino acids. The CDR3 protein is CASSPRRRGATGTDTQYF. CDR3 DNA sequence: TGTGCCAGCAGCCCCCGCCGGCGGGGGGCCACCGGGACAGATACGCAGTATTTT.

This chain connects TRBV28 to TRBJ2-3; 10 bases are shared with TRBD1. CDR1 MDHEN and CDR2 SYDVKM come from the germline V gene. V shed 6 bases, J shed 5 bases, and the junction held 5 bases outside the gene matches. This CDR3 comprises 14 residues. CDR3 sequence reads: CASSRQGAGDTQYF. CDR3 sequence (DNA): TGTGCCAGCAGCCGACAGGGGGCAGGAGATACGCAGTATTTT.

The chain has TRBV11-2 and TRBJ2-2; 15 bases match TRBD2. The length of the CDR3 is 19 residues. Germline trimming cut 5 bases from V and 7 bases from J; bases unmatched to any gene: 14. Looked up from germline, CDR1 is SGHAT and CDR2 is FQNNGV. The CDR3 reads CASSAVGGLAGGRGGELFF. In DNA form, the CDR3 reads TGTGCCAGCAGCGCGGTGGGGGGACTAGCGGGAGGCCGCGGCGGGGAGCTGTTTTTT.

V and J are TRBV25-1 and TRBJ2-5; D possibly corresponds to TRBD1 (5 bases). The germline V gene has CDR1 MGHDK and CDR2 SYGVNS. V lost 3 bases to trimming and J lost 6 bases, with 14 bases between them. The CDR3 runs 14 residues. CDR3 DNA sequence: TGTGCCAGCAGTGAGACCTTCCAGGGAAAGACCCAGTACTTC. It yields the protein CASSETFQGKTQYF.

The table lists this clonotype with a few counts. This chain joins TRBV4-1 and TRBJ1-1; 7 bases are shared with TRBD1. The CDR3 runs 18 residues. V was clipped by 3 bases and J by 2 bases; unmatched bases: 15. CDR1 MGHRA and CDR2 YSYEKL come from the germline V gene. CDR3 loop: CASSHQSKLDRPNTEAFF. DNA of the CDR3: TGCGCCAGCAGCCACCAGAGTAAGTTGGACAGGCCTAACACTGAAGCTTTCTTT.

The chain employs TRBV12-3 or TRBV12-4 and TRBJ2-4; D unresolved. This CDR3 comprises 11 residues. Trimming removed 3 bases at V and 6 bases at J, with 3 bases between. CDR3: CASSLGNIQYF. CDR3 nucleotides: TGTGCCAGCAGTTTGGGAAACATTCAGTACTTC.

In its sample, this clonotype was seen a few times. The chain joins TRBV28 to TRBJ2-4; 8 bases match TRBD1. This CDR3 contains 12 residues. V shed 5 bases and J 15 bases; nucleotides not matched to a gene: 9. From germline, CDR1 is MDHEN and CDR2 SYDVKM. The CDR3 loop reads CASSNTQGARYF. DNA for the CDR3: TGTGCCAGCAGTAACACCCAGGGGGCGAGGTACTTC.

V gene TRBV27 combines with J gene TRBJ1-1; TRBD1 agrees at 9 bases. Trimming took 5 bases from V and 4 from J; bases not matched to a gene: 8. In germline, CDR1 is MNHEY, CDR2 SMNVEV (reference sequence). The length of the CDR3 is 15 residues. The CDR3 DNA reads as TGTGCCAGCAGTCGCCCAGGACAGGGGCCCACTGAAGCTTTCTTT. Protein sequence: CASSRPGQGPTEAFF.

This clonotype occurred a few times. This chain links TRBV4-1 with TRBJ2-4; 8 bases are a match to TRBD1. The ends lost 0 bases at V and 2 bases at J; junction bases unmatched: 6. The length of the CDR3 is 17 residues. The germline CDR1 and CDR2 sequences are MGHRA and YSYEKL. The CDR3: CASSQETRGQTKNIQYF. In DNA form, the CDR3 reads TGCGCCAGCAGCCAAGAGACCAGGGGGCAAACCAAAAACATTCAGTACTTC.

This clonotype was detected ten times or more. The V and J genes are TRBV29-1 and TRBJ1-5; no clear D gene. Germline V lookup: CDR1 SQVTM, CDR2 ANQGSEA. V lost 4 bases, J lost 6 bases, and 16 bases lay in between. This CDR3 is 14 amino acids long. The CDR3 DNA is TGCAGCGTTGGAGAGGGAGGCGGTCGTCAGCCCCAGCATTTT. Its protein product is CSVGEGGGRQPQHF.

J is TRBJ2-3 and V is TRBV5-1; 10 bases line up with TRBD2. Germline V gene sequence: CDR1 SGHRS, CDR2 YFSETQ. CDR3 length: 18 residues. After removal of 3 bases from V and 5 bases from J, the junction contained 15 bases not matched to a gene. This chain's CDR3 is CASSSGLAEGPVRDTQYF. CDR3 in DNA: TGCGCCAGCAGCTCAGGACTAGCGGAAGGGCCTGTAAGAGATACGCAGTATTTT. The variable domain in full, completed from reference TRBV5-1 and TRBJ2-3, reads KAGVTQTPRYLIKTRGQQVTLSCSPISGHRSVSWYQQTPGQGLQFLFEYFSETQRNKGNFPGRFSGRQFSNSRSEMNVSTLELGDSALYLCASSSGLAEGPVRDTQYFGPGTRLTVL.

The chain is built from TRBV5-1 and TRBJ2-1, with D possibly being TRBD2 (6 bases). The V gene's germline CDR1 is SGHRS and CDR2 YFSETQ. This CDR3 region has 17 residues. Trimming cost V 4 bases and J 6 bases, with 23 bases left between them. The DNA for the CDR3 is TGCGCCAGCAGCGCCTCTAAACTAGCATTGATCGGCAATGAGCAGTTCTTC. It translates to CASSASKLALIGNEQFF.

V and J are TRBV6-2 or TRBV6-3 and TRBJ2-2; TRBD1 might be the D (6 bases). Germline-derived CDR1 and CDR2 are MNHEY and SVGEGT. The CDR3 runs 16 residues. V was clipped by 7 bases and J by 6 bases, with 21 bases between them. CDR3 nucleotides: TGTGCCAGCACTCTTCGCCGGGCCGACAGGCCCGGGGAGCTGTTTTTT. Its protein is CASTLRRADRPGELFF.

The V gene is TRBV6-5, the J gene TRBJ2-7; D is unresolved. CDR3 length: 13 residues. Germline loops: CDR1 MNHEY, CDR2 SVGAGI. Trimming stripped 4 bases from V and 7 bases from J, with 14 bases between. The CDR3 DNA sequence: TGTGCCAGCAGTTCACGGCCGGGTGAGGAGCAGTACTTC. This encodes CASSSRPGEEQYF.

This clonotype appeared a few times. The chain couples TRBV20-1 to TRBJ2-1, with TRBD1 as a possible D gene (6 bases). V was clipped by 1 base and J by 0 bases, with 13 bases between them. The CDR3 contains 16 residues. The germline V gene has CDR1 DFQATT and CDR2 SNEGSKA (reference sequence). Written as DNA, the CDR3 is TGCAGTGCTAGAGGGCAGGGCAGGGGCTCCTACAATGAGCAGTTCTTC. Residues: CSARGQGRGSYNEQFF.

This clonotype was seen at least ten times. This rearrangement joins TRBV4-1 to TRBJ2-7; 9 bases fit TRBD1. This CDR3 contains 15 residues. Germline loops: CDR1 MGHRA, CDR2 YSYEKL. V lost 3 bases, J lost 3 bases, and 6 bases stayed unmatched. The CDR3 sequence: CASSHGRTGDYEQYF. Here the CDR3 DNA reads TGCGCCAGCAGCCATGGCCGGACAGGGGACTACGAGCAGTACTTC.